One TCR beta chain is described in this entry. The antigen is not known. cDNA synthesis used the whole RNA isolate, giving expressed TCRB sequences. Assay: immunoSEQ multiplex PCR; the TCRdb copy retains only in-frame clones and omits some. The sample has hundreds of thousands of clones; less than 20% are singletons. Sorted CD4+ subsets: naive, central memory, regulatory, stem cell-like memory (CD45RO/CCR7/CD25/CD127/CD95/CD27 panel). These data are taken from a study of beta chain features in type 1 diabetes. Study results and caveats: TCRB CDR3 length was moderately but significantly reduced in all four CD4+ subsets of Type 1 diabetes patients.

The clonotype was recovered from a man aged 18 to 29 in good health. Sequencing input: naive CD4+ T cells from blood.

CDR3 coding DNA: TGTGCCAGCTCACCAGGATCAGCTGGGGCCAACGTCCTGACTTTC. It translates to CASSPGSAGANVLTF. V usage is TRBV18 and J usage is TRBJ2-6, with D unclear. This CDR3 comprises 15 residues. V was clipped by 2 bases and J by 2 bases, with 7 bases between them. Germline V gene lookup returns CDR1 KGHSH and CDR2 LQKENI.